These 18 T cell receptor beta chains originate from one sample sequenced in a study of blood T cells in healthy people across ages. A second roughly 6 to 12 cycle PCR used barcoded and J-beta primers. TCRdb reanalysed the 5' RACE reads using MiXCR and keeps one entry per CDR3 protein. The table lists approximately 600,000 distinct CDR3 sequences, about 53% of them singletons, with over 30% in the top ten. The sequenced sample was blood. All receptors derive from a man in his fifties or sixties in good health.

This sequence joins TRBV20-1 and TRBJ1-1; tentative D call: TRBD1 (5 bases). This CDR3 is 13 amino acids long. The germline gives CDR1 DFQATT, CDR2 SNEGSKA (reference sequence). As DNA, the CDR3 is TGCAGCGGGGGGGTGAAACTGAACACTGAAGCTTTCTTT. This encodes CSGGVKLNTEAFF.

The V gene is TRBV5-1, the J gene TRBJ1-5; D is uncertain. V gave up 0 bases and J gave up 0 bases, with 7 bases separating them. Germline CDR1 reads SGHRS; CDR2 reads YFSETQ. The CDR3 covers 15 residues. In DNA, the CDR3 is TGCGCCAGCAGCTTGGGGCCATATAGCAATCAGCCCCAGCATTTT. It encodes CASSLGPYSNQPQHF.

This chain uses TRBV4-1 with TRBJ1-4; maybe TRBD1 (5 bases). CDR1 is MGHRA and CDR2 is YSYEKL in the germline V gene. The CDR3 spans 16 residues. Trimming cost V 1 base and J 5 bases, with 14 bases left between them. CDR3 amino acids: CASSQAPGRKNEKLFF. DNA for the CDR3: TGCGCCAGCAGCCAAGCTCCGGGACGGAAAAATGAAAAACTGTTTTTT.

The chain carries TRBV7-2 and TRBJ2-5; D is possibly TRBD2 (6 bases). CDR1 is SGHTA, CDR2 FQGNSA, per germline. The CDR3 length is 15 residues. The V end was cut by 5 bases, the J end by 11 bases, with 24 bases between. The CDR3 is CASSLTGDLYNEQYF. CDR3 DNA sequence: TGTGCCAGCAGCCTTACGGGGGACCTATACAATGAGCAGTACTTC.

V is TRBV20-1 and J is TRBJ2-5, with 15 nucleotides matching TRBD2. The CDR3 runs 17 residues. V trimming: 0 bases; J trimming: 5 bases; junction bases outside the gene matches: 7. Germline CDR1 is DFQATT and CDR2 is SNEGSKA (reference sequence). The DNA of the CDR3 is TGCAGTGCTAGAGATGGACTAGCGGGGGGGCTCTCGGAGACCCAGTACTTC. Amino acid sequence: CSARDGLAGGLSETQYF.

The J gene is TRBJ2-3, the V gene TRBV29-1; 9 bases fit TRBD2. Germline lookup yields CDR1 SQVTM and CDR2 ANQGSEA. The CDR3 loop spans 14 amino acids. V lost 1 base, J lost 6 bases, and 5 bases stayed unmatched. CDR3 region: CSVEGGRAMDTQYF. CDR3 DNA: TGCAGCGTTGAAGGCGGGAGGGCCATGGATACGCAGTATTTT.

The V and J genes are TRBV3-1 and TRBJ2-5, with 7 nucleotides matching TRBD2. Trimming took 0 bases from V and 1 from J; bases not matched to a gene: 5. The CDR3 spans 16 residues. Germline V gene sequence: CDR1 LGHDT, CDR2 YNNKEL (reference sequence). This CDR3 reads CASSQEMGGFQETQYF. CDR3 nucleotide sequence: TGTGCCAGCAGCCAAGAGATGGGAGGGTTCCAAGAGACCCAGTACTTC.

In this sample, this clonotype turned up a few times. V is TRBV27 and J is TRBJ1-2, with D possibly being TRBD1 (5 bases). V lost 4 bases and J 6 bases, leaving 9 bases between the germline ends. The CDR3 contains 12 residues. Germline CDR1 MNHEY, CDR2 SMNVEV (reference sequence). The CDR3 sequence is CASSYKGHGYTF. Written as DNA, the CDR3 is TGTGCCAGCAGTTATAAGGGGCATGGCTACACCTTC.

This clonotype was detected a few times. The rearrangement links TRBV7-8 to TRBJ2-4; TRBD2 agrees at 13 bases. Unmatched junction bases numbered 6, after V lost 5 bases and J lost 8 bases. The CDR3 spans 15 residues. The germline V gene encodes CDR1 SGHVS and CDR2 FQNEAQ. CDR3 sequence reads: CASSRGTSGADIQYF. The CDR3 nucleotides are TGTGCCAGCAGCCGGGGGACTAGCGGGGCGGACATTCAGTACTTC.

The V gene is TRBV5-1, the J gene TRBJ2-7, with D possibly TRBD2 on 6 matching bases. Germline assignment: CDR1 SGHRS and CDR2 YFSETQ. The CDR3 runs to 13 residues. Trimming removed 4 bases from V and 7 bases from J, with 15 bases in between. CDR3 sequence reads: CASSVAGTEEQYF. The CDR3 region has the DNA TGCGCCAGCAGCGTGGCGGGGACCGAAGAGCAGTACTTC.

This rearrangement joins TRBV2 to TRBJ2-7, with 9 bases lining up with TRBD2. The trim removed 3 bases at V and 0 bases at J, leaving 6 bases unmatched. CDR3 length: 16 residues. From germline, CDR1 is SNHLY and CDR2 FYNNEI. The CDR3 loop reads CASSDTRLAVSYEQYF. The CDR3 DNA reads as TGTGCCAGCAGTGATACGAGACTAGCGGTCTCCTACGAGCAGTACTTC. The variable domain in full, with the rest retrieved from reference TRBV2 and TRBJ2-7, is EPEVTQTPSHQVTQMGQEVILRCVPISNHLYFYWYRQILGQKVEFLVSFYNNEISEKSEIFDDQFSVERPDGSNFTLKIRSTKLEDSAMYFCASSDTRLAVSYEQYFGPGTRLTVT.

This chain uses TRBV29-1 with TRBJ2-1; TRBD1 matches 7 bases. The CDR3 covers 13 residues. Per germline, CDR1 SQVTM and CDR2 ANQGSEA. Trimming removed 6 bases from V and 1 base from J; junction bases left unmatched: 3. This CDR3 is CSVETGSYNEQFF. CDR3 coding DNA: TGCAGCGTGGAGACAGGGTCCTACAATGAGCAGTTCTTC.

This clonotype came up a few times. The rearrangement uses TRBV7-2 and TRBJ2-7; no firm D call. The CDR3 spans 14 residues. Germline-derived CDR1 and CDR2 are SGHTA and FQGNSA. The V and J ends lost 2 bases and 0 bases respectively, with 8 bases between them. This CDR3 is CASSLSFSSYEQYF. DNA for the CDR3: TGTGCCAGCAGCTTATCCTTTAGCTCCTACGAGCAGTACTTC. Full variable domain (outside the CDR3, taken from reference TRBV7-2 and TRBJ2-7): GAGVSQSPSNKVTEKGKDVELRCDPISGHTALYWYRQSLGQGLEFLIYFQGNSAPDKSGLPSDRFSAERTGGSVSTLTIQRTQQEDSAVYLCASSLSFSSYEQYFGPGTRLTVT.

In this sample, this clonotype turned up many times. The chain links TRBV29-1 to TRBJ2-5; no clear D. The CDR3 is 9 residues long. Looked up from germline, CDR1 is SQVTM and CDR2 is ANQGSEA. V lost 4 bases, J lost 5 bases, and 2 bases lay in between. CDR3 in amino acids: CSVGETQYF. As DNA, the CDR3 is TGCAGCGTTGGGGAGACCCAGTACTTC.

This chain connects TRBV3-1 to TRBJ2-3, with D perhaps matching TRBD2 (7 bases). The V and J ends lost 4 bases and 2 bases respectively, with 19 bases between them. Germline V lookup: CDR1 LGHDT, CDR2 YNNKEL (reference sequence). There are 17 residues in the CDR3. The CDR3 coding sequence is TGTGCCAGCAGCCGGGGGGGAGGGGGGACCGTCACAGATACGCAGTATTTT. Translating it yields CASSRGGGGTVTDTQYF.

V is TRBV4-3 and J is TRBJ1-1, with 7 bases lining up with TRBD1. V dropped 1 base and J dropped 3; count of bases not matched to a gene: 5. CDR1 LGHNA and CDR2 YSLEER come from the germline V gene. There are 15 residues in the CDR3. The CDR3 is CASSQVQGGDTEAFF. In nucleotides, the CDR3 is TGCGCCAGCAGCCAAGTTCAGGGGGGTGACACTGAAGCTTTCTTT.

The chain employs TRBV7-9 and TRBJ2-1; possible D gene TRBD1, 7 bases. V was trimmed by 7 bases and J by 1 base, leaving 17 bases between them. This CDR3 contains 16 residues. The germline V gene encodes CDR1 SEHNR and CDR2 FQNEAQ (reference sequence). As DNA, the CDR3 is TGTGCCAGCATACCATGGGCAGGGGGGTCCTACAATGAGCAGTTCTTC. As protein: CASIPWAGGSYNEQFF.

Only a few counts were recorded for this clonotype. Written as DNA, the CDR3 is TGCAGCGTTGCAAGGGGGCTGGAAGAGACCCAGTACTTC. This sequence encodes CSVARGLEETQYF. The chain uses TRBV29-1 and TRBJ2-5; 7 bases match TRBD1. Germline CDR1 reads SQVTM; CDR2 reads ANQGSEA. CDR3 length: 13 amino acids. The junction had 5 bases not matched to a gene; V was cut back by 4 bases and J by 3 bases. Full variable domain (remainder filled in from reference TRBV29-1 and TRBJ2-5): SAVISQKPSRDICQRGTSLTIQCQVDSQVTMMFWYRQQPGQSLTLIATANQGSEATYESGFVIDKFPISRPNLTFSTLTVSNMSPEDSSIYLCSVARGLEETQYFGPGTRLLVL.